The rows below give T cell receptor beta chains drawn from one sample of a study of vaccination effects on CD4 cells after COVID-19. Generated by immunoSEQ multiplex PCR, the TCRdb table keeps only in-frame clones and is missing some. The table lists more than 9,500 clones, 65% to 75% of them singletons. No antigen has been identified for these receptors. The starting material was CD4+ T cells from PBMCs cultured with SARS-CoV-2 spike peptides, obtained after COVID-19 vaccination. The source of these receptors is a human donor who received a COVID-19 vaccine. CDR3s include the opening cysteine and the closing phenylalanine or tryptophan. The D gene is left open where the match is weak. Not every row has a clone size; where given, it reads once, few, many or a size class.

CDR3aa,CDR3nt,v_gene,d_gene,abundance,j_gene
CASSPGTGGKTQYF,TGTGCCAGCTCACCAGGGACAGGGGGAAAGACCCAGTACTTC,TRBV18,TRBD1,-,TRBJ2-5
CASSFRTGTEQYF,TGTGCCAGCAGCTTCCGGACAGGGACCGAGCAGTACTTC,TRBV7-9,TRBD1,-,TRBJ2-7
CAWKGILTLNTEAFF,TGTGCCTGGAAAGGTATTCTCACCTTGAACACTGAAGCTTTCTTT,TRBV30,-,-,TRBJ1-1
CASNRQFEQFF,TGTGCCAGCAATAGACAGTTTGAGCAGTTCTTC,TRBV28,-,-,TRBJ2-1
CASSPGRTLNTGELFF,TGTGCCAGCAGCCCTGGACGTACGTTGAACACCGGGGAGCTGTTTTTT,TRBV7-2,-,-,TRBJ2-2
CASSPRDGRADTQYF,TGTGCCAGCAGCCCCCGGGATGGCCGTGCAGATACGCAGTATTTT,TRBV9,-,large,TRBJ2-3
CASSQDFSRVGSAEFF,TGTGCCAGCAGCCAAGATTTTAGCAGAGTGGGCTCCGCGGAGTTCTTC,TRBV4-2,-,-,TRBJ2-1
CSARRGNQPQHF,TGCAGCGCCCGAAGGGGGAATCAGCCCCAGCATTTT,TRBV29-1,-,medium-sized,TRBJ1-5
CASRGRLVWNEQFF,TGCGCCAGCAGGGGGCGGCTAGTATGGAATGAGCAGTTCTTC,TRBV23-1,-,-,TRBJ2-1
CASTAAGGRGETQYF,TGTGCCAGCACTGCGGCGGGGGGCCGGGGGGAGACCCAGTACTTC,TRBV2,TRBD2,-,TRBJ2-5
CASRPLQGSGYTF,TGTGCCAGCAGGCCTTTACAGGGCTCTGGCTACACCTTC,TRBV9,-,-,TRBJ1-2
CASSARTGYGYTF,TGTGCCAGCAGCGCCCGGACGGGCTATGGCTACACCTTC,TRBV9,-,-,TRBJ1-2
CASSLKGAGEETQYF,TGTGCCAGCAGCTTAAAGGGGGCAGGGGAAGAGACCCAGTACTTC,TRBV7-9,TRBD1,-,TRBJ2-5
CASRPGQGYQPQHF,TGTGCCAGCAGACCTGGACAGGGCTACCAGCCCCAGCATTTT,TRBV27,TRBD1,-,TRBJ1-5
CASSPGTGHNQPQHF,TGTGCCAGTAGTCCGGGGACAGGTCACAATCAGCCCCAGCATTTT,TRBV19,TRBD1,-,TRBJ1-5
CASSQAGVETQYF,TGTGCCAGCAGCCAAGCAGGGGTCGAGACCCAGTACTTC,TRBV3-1/TRBV3-2,-,-,TRBJ2-5
CASSLIAGKEYF,TGTGCCAGCAGCTTAATCGCGGGAAAAGAGTATTTT,TRBV7-9,-,-,TRBJ2-3
CASSLGGASSYEQYF,TGTGCCAGCAGCTTGGGGGGGGCTAGCTCCTACGAGCAGTACTTC,TRBV5-6,-,-,TRBJ2-7
CASSFGTADVYGYTF,TGTGCCAGCAGCTTTGGGACAGCTGACGTTTATGGCTACACCTTC,TRBV7-9,TRBD1,-,TRBJ1-2
CASSGLAGGTDPQYF,TGTGCCAGCAGTGGACTAGCGGGGGGCACCGACCCCCAGTATTTT,TRBV2,TRBD2,-,TRBJ2-3
CASSLLGATSYNEQFF,TGTGCCAGCAGCTTACTGGGGGCAACCTCCTACAATGAGCAGTTCTTC,TRBV7-2,-,-,TRBJ2-1
CASSSGLPNQPQHF,TGTGCCAGCAGCTCGGGACTGCCCAATCAGCCCCAGCATTTT,TRBV5-6,-,-,TRBJ1-5
CATSRRPLDRYMPTEAFF,TGTGCCACCAGCCGACGACCATTGGACAGGTACATGCCCACTGAAGCTTTCTTT,TRBV15,TRBD1,few,TRBJ1-1
CASSNRSGANVLTF,TGTGCCAGCAGTAACCGCTCTGGGGCCAACGTCCTGACTTTC,TRBV6-2/TRBV6-3,-,once,TRBJ2-6
CATSRDYPGLGVQETQYF,TGTGCCACCAGCAGAGATTACCCCGGCTTAGGGGTCCAAGAGACCCAGTACTTC,TRBV15,-,-,TRBJ2-5
CASSRATDTQYF,TGTGCCAGCAGCCGGGCCACAGATACGCAGTATTTT,TRBV7-8,-,-,TRBJ2-3
CASSVDPGRQGINTEAFF,TGTGCCAGCAGCGTCGACCCCGGCAGACAGGGAATTAACACTGAAGCTTTCTTT,TRBV28,TRBD1,-,TRBJ1-1
CASNTGDSNQPQHF,TGTGCCAGTAACACAGGGGATAGCAATCAGCCCCAGCATTTT,TRBV19,TRBD1,-,TRBJ1-5
CAISESTGTGTGGYTF,TGTGCCATCAGTGAGTCGACCGGGACAGGGACAGGGGGCTACACCTTC,TRBV10-3,TRBD1,few,TRBJ1-2
CAITRAGDDEQYF,TGTGCCATCACCCGGGCAGGGGACGACGAGCAGTACTTC,TRBV10-3,-,-,TRBJ2-7
CASSLLMTGSTDTQYF,TGTGCCAGCAGCTTACTAATGACAGGAAGCACAGATACGCAGTATTTT,TRBV7-9,-,-,TRBJ2-3
CASSLNGGRSGYEQYF,TGTGCCAGCAGTTTAAACGGTGGGAGGTCGGGTTACGAGCAGTACTTC,TRBV28,-,-,TRBJ2-7
CASSLAWSQETQYF,TGTGCCAGCAGCTTGGCCTGGAGCCAAGAGACCCAGTACTTC,TRBV5-5,-,-,TRBJ2-5
CASSPGQGAGNTIYF,TGCGCCAGCAGCCCGGGACAGGGGGCGGGAAACACCATATATTTT,TRBV5-1,TRBD1,few,TRBJ1-3
CASSQSRPCPGQENTDTQYF,TGCGCCAGCAGTCAATCGAGACCCTGCCCGGGACAGGAGAACACAGATACGCAGTATTTT,TRBV23-1,TRBD1,-,TRBJ2-3
CASSQELSGFYEQYF,TGTGCCAGCAGCCAAGAGCTTAGCGGATTCTACGAGCAGTACTTC,TRBV4-2,-,few,TRBJ2-7
CASSWGPGASDKNIQYF,TGCGCCAGCAGCTGGGGGCCAGGGGCGTCGGACAAAAACATTCAGTACTTC,TRBV5-1,-,-,TRBJ2-4
CASSATGANQPQHF,TGCGCCAGCAGCGCAACAGGGGCCAATCAGCCCCAGCATTTT,TRBV5-1,TRBD1,few,TRBJ1-5
CASSSLDRSAYGNEQFF,TGTGCCAGCAGCTCGTTGGACAGGTCAGCCTACGGTAATGAGCAGTTCTTC,TRBV5-6,TRBD1,medium-sized,TRBJ2-1
CADRGCEQYF,TGTGCCGACCGGGGATGCGAGCAGTACTTC,TRBV27,-,once,TRBJ2-7
CASKQGWRRAGELFF,TGTGCCAGCAAGCAAGGGTGGCGGAGGGCCGGGGAGCTGTTTTTT,TRBV6-5,-,-,TRBJ2-2
CASSLGQGSNQPQHF,TGTGCCAGCAGCCTGGGACAGGGGAGCAATCAGCCCCAGCATTTT,TRBV3-1/TRBV3-2,TRBD1,-,TRBJ1-5
CASSSKGQGAMNEQFF,TGTGCCAGCAGTTCGAAAGGACAGGGGGCAATGAATGAGCAGTTCTTC,TRBV27,TRBD1,-,TRBJ2-1
CATKTDAYNSPLHF,TGTGCCACCAAGACCGACGCCTATAATTCACCCCTCCACTTT,TRBV5-6,-,-,TRBJ1-6
CASSELQGGQETQYF,TGTGCCAGCAGTGAATTACAGGGTGGGCAAGAGACCCAGTACTTC,TRBV6-1,-,-,TRBJ2-5
CASRPRSAYEQYF,TGTGCCAGCAGACCCAGGAGCGCCTACGAGCAGTACTTC,TRBV21-1,-,-,TRBJ2-7
CASSLGQGNTEAFF,TGTGCCAGCAGCTTGGGACAGGGGAACACTGAAGCTTTCTTT,TRBV7-8,TRBD1,-,TRBJ1-1
CAISESGQGSNYGYTF,TGTGCCATCAGTGAGTCGGGACAGGGTTCAAACTATGGCTACACCTTC,TRBV10-3,TRBD1,few,TRBJ1-2
CASSHGTANSPLHF,TGTGCCAGCAGCCATGGGACCGCTAATTCACCCCTCCACTTT,TRBV3-1/TRBV3-2,-,-,TRBJ1-6
CASSIGLAGGPGTDTQYF,TGTGCCAGTAGTATTGGGCTAGCGGGGGGGCCCGGCACAGATACGCAGTATTTT,TRBV19,TRBD2,-,TRBJ2-3
CASSYGTNYSPLHF,TGTGCCAGCAGTTATGGGACGAATTATTCACCCCTCCACTTT,TRBV6-5,-,-,TRBJ1-6
CASSKSRGNEQYF,TGTGCCAGCAGCAAGAGCCGGGGGAACGAGCAGTACTTC,TRBV4-2,-,-,TRBJ2-7
CASSLDGTGTRGPQYF,TGTGCCAGCAGCTTAGATGGGACAGGGACCCGTGGCCCTCAGTACTTC,TRBV13,TRBD1,-,TRBJ2-7
CASSPQRTVNTEAFF,TGTGCCAGCAGCCCCCAAAGGACAGTAAACACTGAAGCTTTCTTT,TRBV3-1/TRBV3-2,-,-,TRBJ1-1
CASSLLVVSGGYTF,TGTGCCAGCAGCTTACTGGTAGTTTCGGGTGGCTACACCTTC,TRBV7-8,-,-,TRBJ1-2
CASSSSGTVDYEQYF,TGTGCCAGCAGTTCCTCCGGGACAGTAGACTACGAGCAGTACTTC,TRBV6-2/TRBV6-3,TRBD1,-,TRBJ2-7
CASSPRGNYGYTF,TGTGCCAGCTCACCACGGGGGAACTATGGCTACACCTTC,TRBV18,-,-,TRBJ1-2